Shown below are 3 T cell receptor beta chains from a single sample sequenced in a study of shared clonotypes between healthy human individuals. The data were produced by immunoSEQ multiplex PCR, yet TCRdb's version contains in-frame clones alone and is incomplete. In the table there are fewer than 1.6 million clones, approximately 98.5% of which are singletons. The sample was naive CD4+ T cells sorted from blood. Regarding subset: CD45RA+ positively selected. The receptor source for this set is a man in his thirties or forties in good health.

The chain's CDR3 is CSVDRISGANVLTF. CDR3 nucleotides: TGCAGCGTTGACCGTATCTCTGGGGCCAACGTCCTGACTTTC. The genes are TRBV29-1 and TRBJ2-6; D call uncertain. The germline V and J ends were trimmed by 3 bases and 0 bases, with 6 bases remaining between them. The CDR3 runs to 14 residues. Germline CDR1 reads SQVTM; CDR2 reads ANQGSEA.

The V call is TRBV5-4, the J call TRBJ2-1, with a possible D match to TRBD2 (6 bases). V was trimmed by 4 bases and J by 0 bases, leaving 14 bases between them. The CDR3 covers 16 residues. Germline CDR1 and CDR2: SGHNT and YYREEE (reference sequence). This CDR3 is CASSLVSGDSYNEQFF. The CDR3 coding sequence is TGTGCCAGCAGCCTCGTTAGCGGTGACTCCTACAATGAGCAGTTCTTC.

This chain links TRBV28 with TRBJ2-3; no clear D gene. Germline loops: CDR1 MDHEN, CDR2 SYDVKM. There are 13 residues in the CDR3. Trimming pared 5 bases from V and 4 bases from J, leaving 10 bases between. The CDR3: CASSSYRADTQYF. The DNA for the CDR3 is TGTGCCAGCAGTAGTTATCGGGCAGATACGCAGTATTTT.